These 31 T cell receptor beta chains came from one sample sequenced in a study of T cell responses to AZD1222 COVID-19 vaccine. Assay: immunoSEQ multiplex PCR; the TCRdb copy retains only in-frame clones and omits some. The table shows 100,000 to 110,000 clones, with around 87% occurring only once. The starting material was peripheral blood, obtained on day 0 of MenACWY control vaccination. These receptors all come from an adult in good health.

V usage is TRBV19 and J usage is TRBJ1-1; D unresolved. Germline assignment: CDR1 LNHDA and CDR2 SQIVND (reference sequence). V was clipped by 5 bases and J by 1 base, with 11 bases between them. The CDR3 contains 14 residues. For the CDR3, the DNA is TGTGCCAGTAGTTTAGGACTTGCGAACACTGAAGCTTTCTTT. It specifies CASSLGLANTEAFF.

The chain recombines TRBV18 with TRBJ2-3, with TRBD2 matching over 7 bases. V gave up 3 bases and J gave up 4 bases; unmatched junction bases: 4. Germline V gives CDR1 KGHSH, CDR2 LQKENI. This CDR3 has 14 residues. CDR3 protein: CASSPGEGSDTQYF. Written as DNA, the CDR3 is TGTGCCAGCTCACCCGGGGAGGGATCAGATACGCAGTATTTT.

This rearrangement joins TRBV6-2 or TRBV6-3 to TRBJ1-1, with D uncertain. This CDR3 spans 14 amino acids. Germline-derived CDR1 and CDR2 are MNHEY and SVGEGT. Trimming took 4 bases from V and 1 from J, leaving 10 bases between them. The CDR3 bases are TGTGCCAGCAGTTCGTCTTGGAGGAACACTGAAGCTTTCTTT. This gives the protein CASSSSWRNTEAFF.

This chain uses TRBV5-1 with TRBJ2-7; 9 bases are a match to TRBD2. CDR3 length: 16 amino acids. The germline gives CDR1 SGHRS, CDR2 YFSETQ. J gave up 2 bases and V 1 base, and 7 bases lay outside the gene matches. The CDR3 spells CASSLSLASGTYEQYF. In DNA, the CDR3 is TGCGCCAGCAGCTTGTCCCTGGCTAGCGGGACCTACGAGCAGTACTTC. The entire variable domain, with the rest obtained from reference TRBV5-1 and TRBJ2-7, is as follows: KAGVTQTPRYLIKTRGQQVTLSCSPISGHRSVSWYQQTPGQGLQFLFEYFSETQRNKGNFPGRFSGRQFSNSRSEMNVSTLELGDSALYLCASSLSLASGTYEQYFGPGTRLTVT.

This clone appeared a single time. The rearrangement uses TRBV5-4 and TRBJ2-7; D not resolved. Germline V gives CDR1 SGHNT, CDR2 YYREEE (reference sequence). Trimming left V 4 bases short and J 2 bases short, with 13 bases between. CDR3 length: 14 amino acids. The CDR3 loop is CASSRSGATYEQYF. The CDR3 coding sequence is TGTGCCAGCAGCCGCTCAGGAGCCACCTACGAGCAGTACTTC.

The chain links TRBV28 to TRBJ2-3; D perhaps matches TRBD1 (5 bases). Trimming took off 11 bases at V and 0 bases at J, with 12 bases between the two ends. There are 13 residues in the CDR3. Germline CDR1 reads MDHEN; CDR2 reads SYDVKM. The CDR3 region is CAPGQGSTDTQYF. The CDR3 DNA follows: TGTGCCCCAGGGCAGGGAAGCACAGATACGCAGTATTTT.

This rearrangement joins TRBV6-2 or TRBV6-3 to TRBJ1-6; D not certain. The CDR3 covers 13 residues. Germline CDR1 MNHEY, CDR2 SVGEGT. Trimming took 1 base from V and 7 from J, leaving 5 bases between them. CDR3 DNA: TGTGCCAGCAGTTACTATCGGAATTCACCCCTCCACTTT. Translated: CASSYYRNSPLHF.

This clone turned up a few times. The chain couples TRBV5-1 to TRBJ2-7; a weak D match, TRBD2 (5 bases). This CDR3 is built from 18 residues. From germline, CDR1 is SGHRS and CDR2 YFSETQ. Trimming cost V 1 base and J 2 bases, with 22 bases left between them. The CDR3 spells CASSLLVTDGVTTYEQYF. In nucleotides, the CDR3 is TGCGCCAGCAGCTTGTTGGTGACCGATGGGGTGACTACCTACGAGCAGTACTTC.

The chain combines TRBV28 with TRBJ1-2; 10 positions match TRBD1. This CDR3 is 16 amino acids long. Germline-derived CDR1 and CDR2 are MDHEN and SYDVKM. The CDR3 spells CALSATRTGGTYGYTF. CDR3 DNA sequence: TGTGCTCTATCGGCCACTCGGACAGGGGGTACCTATGGCTACACCTTC.

The gene calls are TRBV7-8 and TRBJ2-2; maybe TRBD1 (6 bases). Germline CDR1 is SGHVS and CDR2 is FQNEAQ. V dropped 6 bases and J dropped 5 bases, with 13 bases sitting between them. The CDR3 runs 14 residues. The CDR3: CASSSNRETGELFF. DNA for the CDR3: TGTGCCAGCAGTTCAAACAGGGAAACCGGGGAGCTGTTTTTT.

The chain recombines TRBV30 with TRBJ2-7, with D perhaps TRBD1 (7 bases). CDR3 length equals 14 residues. From germline, CDR1 is GTSNPN and CDR2 SVGIG (reference sequence). The V gene lost 4 bases and the J gene lost 3 bases, with 16 bases spanning the gap. CDR3 loop: CAWNGQGGYYEQYF. Here the CDR3 DNA reads TGTGCCTGGAATGGTCAGGGGGGCTACTACGAGCAGTACTTC. The full variable domain, completed using reference TRBV30 and TRBJ2-7, is SQTIHQWPATLVQPVGSPLSLECTVEGTSNPNLYWYRQAAGRGLQLLFYSVGIGQISSEVPQNLSASRPQDRQFILSSKKLLLSDSGFYLCAWNGQGGYYEQYFGPGTRLTVT.

The chain couples TRBV6-5 to TRBJ1-1; 9 bases line up with TRBD1. After removal of 4 bases from V and 5 bases from J, the junction contained 8 bases not matched to a gene. CDR3 length equals 15 residues. Germline CDR1 reads MNHEY; CDR2 reads SVGAGI. The CDR3 DNA follows: TGTGCCAGCAGTTCGTCCGGGACAGGGAGGACTGAAGCTTTCTTT. Translating gives CASSSSGTGRTEAFF.

V usage is TRBV2 and J usage is TRBJ2-5; D not resolved. V was cut by 4 bases and J by 5 bases, with 11 bases left in between. The CDR3 contains 13 residues. The germline V gene encodes CDR1 SNHLY and CDR2 FYNNEI. The DNA of the CDR3 is TGTGCCAGCAGTGGTCTGTCCCCGGAGACCCAGTACTTC. It yields the protein CASSGLSPETQYF.

The chain combines TRBV12-3 or TRBV12-4 with TRBJ1-1; 9 nucleotides align to TRBD1. The CDR3 has 13 amino acids. J lost 6 bases, V lost 6 bases, and 5 bases had no gene match. The CDR3, as DNA: TGTGCCAGCAGGGGACAGGGACGGGCTGAAGCTTTCTTT. Translated: CASRGQGRAEAFF.

V is TRBV6-4 and J is TRBJ1-1; D is uncertain. The germline gives CDR1 MRHNA, CDR2 SNTAGT. The CDR3 has 13 residues. The V gene lost 2 bases and the J gene lost 5 bases, with 9 bases spanning the gap. The CDR3: CASSDDAGTEAFF. The CDR3 nucleotides read TGTGCCAGCAGTGACGACGCGGGGACTGAAGCTTTCTTT.

The chain uses TRBV7-2 and TRBJ2-3, with 11 bases aligning to TRBD1. Germline-derived CDR1 and CDR2 are SGHTA and FQGNSA. Trimming removed 4 bases from V and 6 bases from J; junction bases left unmatched: 6. CDR3 length: 15 residues. In DNA, the CDR3 is TGTGCCAGCAGCTGGCGGGGACAGGGGGTGGATACGCAGTATTTT. This encodes CASSWRGQGVDTQYF.

A few counts support this clone. The V call is TRBV5-4, the J call TRBJ1-1; the D is unclear. V dropped 0 bases and J dropped 0 bases, with 12 bases sitting between them. Germline V gene sequence: CDR1 SGHNT, CDR2 YYREEE (reference sequence). The CDR3 covers 16 residues. The CDR3 DNA sequence: TGTGCCAGCAGCTTGGGTCGGCGGTCCATGAACACTGAAGCTTTCTTT. Its protein product is CASSLGRRSMNTEAFF.

The V call is TRBV5-5, the J call TRBJ2-1; D unclear. Trimming pared 4 bases from V and 6 bases from J, leaving 20 bases between. The CDR3 has 16 residues. Looked up from germline, CDR1 is SGHKS and CDR2 is YYEKEE (reference sequence). The CDR3 DNA reads TGTGCCAGCAGCGATCCGACGTTCGGGTCCCTCAATGAGCAGTTCTTC. Translating gives CASSDPTFGSLNEQFF. Drawing the rest from reference TRBV5-5 and TRBJ2-1, the complete variable domain is DAGVTQSPTHLIKTRGQQVTLRCSPISGHKSVSWYQQVLGQGPQFIFQYYEKEERGRGNFPDRFSARQFPNYSSELNVNALLLGDSALYLCASSDPTFGSLNEQFFGPGTRLTVL.

The chain carries TRBV9 and TRBJ1-1, with TRBD1 matching 7 bases. This CDR3 contains 17 residues. Trimming cost V 4 bases and J 1 base; bases outside gene matches: 13. Germline V gives CDR1 SGDLS, CDR2 YYNGEE. The CDR3, as DNA: TGTGCCAGCAGCCCCTCTATTAGGACAGGCAAGAACACTGAAGCTTTCTTT. Its protein product is CASSPSIRTGKNTEAFF.

The chain combines TRBV5-1 with TRBJ2-7, with 11 positions matching TRBD2. The germline V gene encodes CDR1 SGHRS and CDR2 YFSETQ. V was pared by 4 bases and J by 6 bases, with 6 bases of the junction left unmatched. The CDR3 runs 14 residues. The CDR3 loop is CASSTTSGTFEQYF. The CDR3, as DNA: TGCGCCAGCAGCACGACTAGCGGGACCTTCGAGCAGTACTTC.

V is TRBV7-2 and J is TRBJ2-2; D unclear. The length of the CDR3 is 14 residues. Germline values: CDR1 SGHTA, CDR2 FQGNSA. The V end lost 1 base, the J end lost 8 bases, and 11 bases lay between the germline ends. The CDR3 reads CASSLGTLPGELFF. The CDR3 DNA reads as TGTGCCAGCAGCTTAGGGACCTTACCGGGGGAGCTGTTTTTT.

The J gene is TRBJ2-7, the V gene TRBV4-1, with D perhaps TRBD1 (5 bases). V lost 0 bases to trimming and J lost 2 bases, with 17 bases between them. Germline CDR1 is MGHRA and CDR2 is YSYEKL. The CDR3 runs to 17 residues. Written as DNA, the CDR3 is TGCGCCAGCAGCCAAGACGCCGATTCTGTGACAGCCTACGAGCAGTACTTC. Translation: CASSQDADSVTAYEQYF.

CDR3 residues: CASSELGQSYGYTF. The CDR3 nucleotides are TGTGCCAGCAGTGAACTTGGACAGTCCTATGGCTACACCTTC. The chain employs TRBV6-1 and TRBJ1-2; a weak D match, TRBD1 (6 bases). The length of the CDR3 is 14 residues. Trimming took off 2 bases at V and 4 bases at J, with 11 bases between the two ends. Germline CDR1 and CDR2: MNHNS and SASEGT.

The chain is built from TRBV28 and TRBJ2-4; TRBD1 matches at 8 bases. The CDR3 extends over 14 amino acids. Looked up from germline, CDR1 is MDHEN and CDR2 is SYDVKM. The junction had 8 bases not matched to a gene; V was cut back by 5 bases and J by 8 bases. CDR3 region: CASSIGQGLDIQYF. The CDR3 DNA is TGTGCCAGCAGTATCGGACAGGGATTGGACATTCAGTACTTC.

The J gene is TRBJ2-7, the V gene TRBV10-3; 8 bases line up with TRBD1. Germline CDR1 ENHRY, CDR2 SYGVKD. CDR3 length: 14 amino acids. Losses at the gene ends were 2 bases for V and 2 bases for J; bases not matched to a gene: 2. The chain's CDR3 is CAISEDRGPYEQYF. CDR3 DNA: TGTGCCATCAGTGAGGACAGGGGTCCCTACGAGCAGTACTTC.

The CDR3 DNA follows: TGCGCCAGCAGCTTGGATTCCACGAGGAACACCATATATTTT. Residues: CASSLDSTRNTIYF. This chain joins TRBV5-1 and TRBJ1-3, with D hard to call. Trimming took 0 bases from V and 7 from J, leaving 11 bases between them. Germline CDR1 and CDR2: SGHRS and YFSETQ. The CDR3 contains 14 residues.

The chain employs TRBV6-2 or TRBV6-3 and TRBJ1-4; D remains unclear. The germline V gene encodes CDR1 MNHEY and CDR2 SVGEGT. V was pared by 4 bases and J by 4 bases, with 13 bases between. The CDR3 totals 15 residues. This CDR3 is CASSWASVNNEKLFF. DNA of the CDR3: TGTGCCAGCAGTTGGGCGTCGGTGAATAATGAAAAACTGTTTTTT.

The chain carries TRBV18 and TRBJ1-1; the D is unclear. V was cut by 3 bases and J by 4 bases, with 9 bases left in between. Germline V gives CDR1 KGHSH, CDR2 LQKENI. The CDR3 is made up of 13 amino acids. The CDR3: CASSPLEATEAFF. DNA for the CDR3: TGTGCCAGCTCACCCTTAGAAGCCACTGAAGCTTTCTTT.

The J gene is TRBJ2-1, the V gene TRBV6-6; perhaps D is TRBD1 or TRBD2 (5 bases each). CDR3 size: 16 residues. CDR1 is MNHNY and CDR2 is SVGAGI in the germline V gene (reference sequence). V was pared by 5 bases and J by 5 bases, with 19 bases between. The CDR3 DNA is TGTGCCAGCAGTCCTTCCGGGACGGGCGACCACAATGAGCAGTTCTTC. Translating it yields CASSPSGTGDHNEQFF.

The chain has TRBV6-2 or TRBV6-3 and TRBJ2-1; no clear D. The V gene lost 7 bases and the J gene lost 0 bases, with 10 bases spanning the gap. Germline CDR1 MNHEY, CDR2 SVGEGT. This CDR3 region has 14 residues. Written as DNA, the CDR3 is TGTGCCAGCACCCCAGCGAGCTCCTACAATGAGCAGTTCTTC. Residues: CASTPASSYNEQFF.

The chain joins TRBV5-6 to TRBJ1-5; the D gene is possibly TRBD1 (5 bases). The germline V and J ends were trimmed by 4 bases and 5 bases, with 16 bases remaining between them. The CDR3 loop spans 15 amino acids. The V gene's germline CDR1 is SGHDT and CDR2 YYEEEE. The CDR3 sequence: CASSLGRGQDQPQHF. For the CDR3, the DNA is TGTGCCAGCAGCCTGGGGAGGGGTCAGGATCAGCCCCAGCATTTT.